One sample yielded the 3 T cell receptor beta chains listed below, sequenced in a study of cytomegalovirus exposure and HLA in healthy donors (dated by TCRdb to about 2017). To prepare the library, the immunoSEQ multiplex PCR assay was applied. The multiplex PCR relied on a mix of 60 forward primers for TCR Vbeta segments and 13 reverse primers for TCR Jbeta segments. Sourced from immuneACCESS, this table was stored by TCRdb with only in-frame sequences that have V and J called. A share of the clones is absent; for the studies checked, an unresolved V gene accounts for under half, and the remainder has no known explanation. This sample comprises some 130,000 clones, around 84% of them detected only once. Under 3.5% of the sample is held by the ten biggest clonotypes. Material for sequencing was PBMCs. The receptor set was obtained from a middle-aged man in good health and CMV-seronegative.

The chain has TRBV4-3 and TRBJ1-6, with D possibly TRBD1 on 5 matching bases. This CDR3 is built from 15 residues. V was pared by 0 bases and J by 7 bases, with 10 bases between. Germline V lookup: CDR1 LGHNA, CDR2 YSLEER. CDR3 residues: CASSQEGGINSPLHF. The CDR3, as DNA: TGCGCCAGCAGCCAAGAGGGGGGAATCAATTCACCCCTCCACTTT.

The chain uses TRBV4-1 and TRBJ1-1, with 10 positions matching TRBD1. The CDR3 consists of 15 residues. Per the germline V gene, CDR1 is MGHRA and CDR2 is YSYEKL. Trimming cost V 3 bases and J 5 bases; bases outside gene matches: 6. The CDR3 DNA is TGCGCCAGCAGCCAGCCAGGACAGGGGGTAACTGAAGCTTTCTTT. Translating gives CASSQPGQGVTEAFF.

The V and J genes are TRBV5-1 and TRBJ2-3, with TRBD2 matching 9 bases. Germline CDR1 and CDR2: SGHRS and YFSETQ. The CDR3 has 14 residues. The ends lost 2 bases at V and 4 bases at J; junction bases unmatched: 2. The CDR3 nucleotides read TGCGCCAGCAGCTTTGGCGGGGGGGCAGATACGCAGTATTTT. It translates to CASSFGGGADTQYF.